What follows are 29 T cell receptor beta chains derived from one specimen sequenced in a study of identical twins. Each CDR3 protein is one row after TCRdb ran MiXCR on the 5' RACE reads. The table records about 200,000 distinct CDR3 sequences, 15% to 20% of them present only once. A further study also used this sample, focusing on T cells expressing NK-cell markers.

Sequencing input: CD8+ T cells sorted from blood. The receptor source for this set is a woman in her late teens or twenties in good health.

This clonotype was observed a handful of times. The chain has TRBV27 and TRBJ2-6, with 8 bases identical to TRBD1. This CDR3 region has 16 residues. The V gene end was trimmed by 6 bases and the J gene end by 13 bases; junction bases not matched to a gene: 17. Germline V gene lookup returns CDR1 MNHEY and CDR2 SMNVEV (reference sequence). The CDR3 loop is CASRQGQDASYLVLTF. DNA of the CDR3: TGTGCCAGCAGGCAGGGACAGGACGCGTCGTATCTTGTCCTGACTTTC.

This clonotype was picked up a small number of times. The chain is built from TRBV6-4 and TRBJ2-2, with D possibly TRBD1 on 5 matching bases. The CDR3 is 16 residues long. CDR1 and CDR2 (germline): MRHNA, SNTAGT. The V end lost 2 bases, the J end lost 3 bases, and 13 bases lay between the germline ends. CDR3: CASSDTSQVYTGELFF. DNA of the CDR3: TGTGCCAGCAGTGACACTTCACAGGTGTACACCGGGGAGCTGTTTTTT.

The gene calls are TRBV7-6 and TRBJ2-1; a weak D match, TRBD1 (6 bases). V was shortened by 5 bases and J by 10 bases, with 18 bases between the two germline ends. The CDR3 extends over 14 amino acids. The V gene's germline CDR1 is SGHVS and CDR2 FNYEAQ. CDR3 amino acids: CASSPPGTHGEQFF. CDR3 DNA: TGTGCCAGCAGCCCCCCGGGGACACACGGAGAGCAGTTCTTC.

The chain couples TRBV18 to TRBJ2-7, with no clear D. The CDR3 runs to 12 residues. V was pared by 2 bases and J by 7 bases, with 9 bases between. CDR1 KGHSH and CDR2 LQKENI come from the germline V gene. This chain's CDR3 is CASSPAGPEQYF. CDR3 DNA: TGTGCCAGCTCACCAGCCGGGCCGGAGCAGTACTTC.

CDR3 amino acids: CASSQDRQGLIGGYTF. For the CDR3, the DNA is TGTGCCAGCAGCCAAGATCGGCAGGGATTAATTGGTGGCTACACCTTC. The chain is built from TRBV3-1 and TRBJ1-2; weak D call: TRBD1 (5 bases). V lost 0 bases to trimming and J lost 7 bases, with 18 bases between them. The CDR3 runs to 16 residues. CDR1 and CDR2 from the germline V gene are LGHDT and YNNKEL (reference sequence).

The chain couples TRBV19 to TRBJ2-1; D gene unclear. V was clipped by 3 bases and J by 6 bases, with 12 bases between them. Per germline, CDR1 LNHDA and CDR2 SQIVND (reference sequence). This CDR3 has 14 residues. CDR3 nucleotide sequence: TGTGCCAGTAGTATGACTCTACCATTCAATGAGCAGTTCTTC. Its translation is CASSMTLPFNEQFF.

The CDR3 here is CASSLGSRDTIYF. The CDR3 nucleotides read TGTGCCAGCAGTTTGGGCAGTAGGGACACCATATATTTT. The V call is TRBV27, the J call TRBJ1-3, with unresolved D. Trimming pared 3 bases from V and 8 bases from J, leaving 11 bases between. CDR1 MNHEY and CDR2 SMNVEV come from the germline V gene (reference sequence). The CDR3 totals 13 residues.

This clonotype showed up just a few times. The chain joins TRBV9 to TRBJ1-2; no definite D call. CDR1 and CDR2 from the germline V gene are SGDLS and YYNGEE. The CDR3 consists of 11 residues. The V gene lost 0 bases and the J gene lost 9 bases, with 6 bases spanning the gap. The CDR3 protein is CASSVVSRYTF. For the CDR3, the DNA is TGTGCCAGCAGCGTAGTATCGCGCTACACCTTC. Using reference TRBV9 and TRBJ1-2 for the parts outside the CDR3, the full variable domain is DSGVTQTPKHLITATGQRVTLRCSPRSGDLSVYWYQQSLDQGLQFLIQYYNGEERAKGNILERFSAQQFPDLHSELNLSSLELGDSALYFCASSVVSRYTFGSGTRLTVV.

The chain recombines TRBV30 with TRBJ2-1; 11 nucleotides agree with TRBD1. From germline, CDR1 is GTSNPN and CDR2 SVGIG (reference sequence). This CDR3 contains 13 residues. V was clipped by 6 bases and J by 3 bases; unmatched bases: 1. DNA for the CDR3: TGTGCCTGTGGGACAGGGGGCTACAATGAGCAGTTCTTC. Translation: CACGTGGYNEQFF.

The chain has TRBV12-3 or TRBV12-4 and TRBJ2-3; 9 bases fit TRBD1. V lost 6 bases to trimming and J lost 1 base; unmatched junction nucleotides: 5. The CDR3 is made up of 15 amino acids. Here the CDR3 reads CASSWTGVRTDTQYF. CDR3 sequence (DNA): TGTGCCAGCAGCTGGACAGGGGTCCGCACAGATACGCAGTATTTT.

The sample holds a few counts of this clonotype. An end of the junction differs from the germline gene, which may be a read error. This chain links TRBV7-7 with TRBJ2-1; a weak D match, TRBD2 (5 bases). The CDR3 totals 17 residues. The germline gives CDR1 SSHAT, CDR2 FNYEAQ (reference sequence). The CDR3 region has the DNA TGTGCTAGCAGCTTAGCGCTGACGGTTAGCTCCTACAATGAGCAGTTCTTC. It translates to CASSLALTVSSYNEQFF.

The chain employs TRBV19 and TRBJ2-7; D tentatively reads TRBD1 or TRBD2 (6 bases each). CDR1 LNHDA and CDR2 SQIVND come from the germline V gene (reference sequence). There are 15 residues in the CDR3. Trimming took off 5 bases at V and 2 bases at J, with 16 bases between the two ends. In DNA form, the CDR3 reads TGTGCCAGTAGTGTTCGGGGGACAAAGACCTACGAGCAGTACTTC. Residues: CASSVRGTKTYEQYF.

The CDR3 sequence is CASSSDLRQTYEQYF. In nucleotides, the CDR3 is TGTGCCAGCAGCTCCGACCTTCGACAGACCTACGAGCAGTACTTC. The chain joins TRBV11-2 to TRBJ2-7, with a weak D call TRBD1 (5 bases). The CDR3 covers 15 residues. The V and J ends lost 4 bases and 2 bases respectively, with 15 bases between them. CDR1 SGHAT and CDR2 FQNNGV come from the germline V gene. The full variable domain, rest sourced from reference TRBV11-2 and TRBJ2-7, is EAGVAQSPRYKIIEKRQSVAFWCNPISGHATLYWYQQILGQGPKLLIQFQNNGVVDDSQLPKDRFSAERLKGVDSTLKIQPAKLEDSAVYLCASSSDLRQTYEQYFGPGTRLTVT.

The chain combines TRBV4-1 with TRBJ2-1; 9 bases are a match to TRBD2. The CDR3 contains 17 residues. The germline CDR1 and CDR2 sequences are MGHRA and YSYEKL. Losses at the gene ends were 0 bases for V and 7 bases for J; bases not matched to a gene: 10. CDR3 sequence: CASSQERREGPRNEQFF. The CDR3 DNA reads as TGCGCCAGCAGCCAAGAGAGGCGGGAGGGCCCTCGGAATGAGCAGTTCTTC.

This clonotype was seen a handful of times. V and J are TRBV12-3 or TRBV12-4 and TRBJ2-7, with D possibly called TRBD1 or TRBD2 (5 bases each). Trimming took off 6 bases at V and 6 bases at J, with 15 bases between the two ends. There are 13 residues in the CDR3. CDR3: CASSPWGTLEQYF. CDR3 sequence (DNA): TGTGCCAGCAGCCCTTGGGGGACCCTCGAGCAGTACTTC.

The chain carries TRBV9 and TRBJ2-1, with 7 bases matching TRBD2. Per germline, CDR1 SGDLS and CDR2 YYNGEE. The ends lost 3 bases at V and 2 bases at J; junction bases unmatched: 8. This CDR3 has 16 amino acids. CDR3 in DNA: TGTGCCAGCAGCGGACCGGGCGGGAGCACCTACAATGAGCAGTTCTTC. It translates to CASSGPGGSTYNEQFF.

This clonotype was counted a few times. V and J are TRBV6-1 and TRBJ2-3; possibly TRBD2 for D (6 bases). The CDR3 contains 16 residues. V was clipped by 7 bases and J by 5 bases, with 22 bases between them. Germline V gene sequence: CDR1 MNHNS, CDR2 SASEGT. The CDR3 region has the DNA TGTGCCAGCACCAACCGGGACTCACGATCGGGAGATACGCAGTATTTT. Protein: CASTNRDSRSGDTQYF.

This clonotype was picked up many times. V gene TRBV11-2 combines with J gene TRBJ1-2; 7 bases map to TRBD1. Per germline, CDR1 SGHAT and CDR2 FQNNGV. The CDR3 length is 17 residues. Germline trimming cut 5 bases from V and 4 bases from J; bases unmatched to any gene: 16. The CDR3 reads CASSLGVLSTGSYGYTF. In DNA form, the CDR3 reads TGTGCCAGCAGCCTTGGTGTTTTATCGACAGGGTCCTATGGCTACACCTTC.

The chain combines TRBV7-9 with TRBJ2-2; D call uncertain. Deletions cut 4 bases from V and 6 bases from J, with 18 bases between. The germline V gene encodes CDR1 SEHNR and CDR2 FQNEAQ (reference sequence). The CDR3 is 16 amino acids. The CDR3 nucleotides are TGTGCCAGCAGCTCGCCTGCAGGAATAATGGCCGGGGAGCTGTTTTTT. It specifies CASSSPAGIMAGELFF.

This clonotype was recorded many times. CDR3 protein: CASSSQPRGTEAFF. DNA for the CDR3: TGTGCCAGCAGTTCCCAACCCCGTGGCACTGAAGCTTTCTTT. The chain has TRBV27 and TRBJ1-1; D remains unclear. Trimming took 4 bases from V and 4 from J, leaving 13 bases between them. The germline V gene encodes CDR1 MNHEY and CDR2 SMNVEV (reference sequence). This CDR3 is 14 amino acids long.

The chain links TRBV2 to TRBJ2-1, with a weak D call TRBD2 (6 bases). The ends were cut back, 10 bases at V and 3 bases at J, with 16 bases in the middle. The CDR3 is 14 residues long. Germline CDR1 is SNHLY and CDR2 is FYNNEI. Here the CDR3 DNA reads TGTGCCATCCAAATGGGTAGCGGCTACAATGAGCAGTTCTTC. Translating gives CAIQMGSGYNEQFF.

This clonotype was counted at least ten times. The rearrangement uses TRBV12-3 or TRBV12-4 and TRBJ2-5, with D maybe TRBD2 (7 bases). The CDR3 runs to 15 residues. Trimming cost V 0 bases and J 5 bases, with 13 bases left between them. The CDR3 bases are TGTGCCAGCAGTTTAGCGGGGGGGCTCGGGGAGACCCAGTACTTC. This gives the protein CASSLAGGLGETQYF.

This clonotype was detected a few times. This chain links TRBV27 with TRBJ2-7; the D is unclear. Trimming cost V 8 bases and J 3 bases, with 11 bases left between them. CDR3 size: 12 residues. Germline CDR1 is MNHEY and CDR2 is SMNVEV (reference sequence). CDR3 loop: CASWATGYEQYF. CDR3 DNA sequence: TGTGCCAGCTGGGCTACGGGCTACGAGCAGTACTTC.

This clonotype was recorded a few times. V is TRBV12-3 or TRBV12-4 and J is TRBJ1-1; possible D gene TRBD1, 5 bases. The CDR3 contains 13 residues. Trimming removed 3 bases at V and 8 bases at J, with 13 bases between. In DNA form, the CDR3 reads TGTGCCAGCAGTTTTTCGACAGCTGCCGAAGCTTTCTTT. Residues: CASSFSTAAEAFF.

The sample holds a few counts of this clonotype. CDR3 protein: CSASQPGDYGYTF. The CDR3 bases are TGCAGCGCCTCCCAGCCCGGCGACTATGGCTACACCTTC. The V call is TRBV29-1, the J call TRBJ1-2, with unresolved D. CDR1 SQVTM and CDR2 ANQGSEA come from the germline V gene. V shed 7 bases and J shed 3 bases, with 15 bases lying between them. The CDR3 is made up of 13 amino acids.

This clonotype has only a few counts. The chain joins TRBV6-2 or TRBV6-3 to TRBJ1-1, with TRBD1 as a possible D gene (5 bases). The CDR3 is made up of 12 amino acids. V lost 7 bases and J lost 4, with 10 bases in between. The germline gives CDR1 MNHEY, CDR2 SVGEGT. CDR3 coding DNA: TGTGCCAGCACCTATGGGACCACTGAAGCTTTCTTT. Translated, it gives CASTYGTTEAFF.

The rearrangement links TRBV3-1 to TRBJ2-1; D is uncertain. V was clipped by 3 bases and J by 2 bases, with 17 bases between them. Per the germline V gene, CDR1 is LGHDT and CDR2 is YNNKEL (reference sequence). This CDR3 is built from 17 residues. Here the CDR3 reads CASSHDLSPLPYNEQFF. For the CDR3, the DNA is TGTGCCAGCAGCCATGACCTCTCACCCCTTCCCTACAATGAGCAGTTCTTC.

This clonotype was counted between two and nine times. The gene calls are TRBV7-6 and TRBJ2-1, with D perhaps matching TRBD2 (6 bases). Germline V CDR1 and CDR2: SGHVS, FNYEAQ. CDR3 size: 18 residues. V lost 0 bases to trimming and J lost 4 bases, with 19 bases between them. The CDR3 spells CASSLAGGGLARYNEQFF. In DNA, the CDR3 is TGTGCCAGCAGCTTAGCGGGAGGCGGGCTTGCCAGATACAATGAGCAGTTCTTC.

The chain carries TRBV18 and TRBJ2-2; a weak D match, TRBD2 (8 bases). This CDR3 spans 15 amino acids. Trimming cost V 5 bases and J 5 bases, with 15 bases left between them. Germline CDR1 and CDR2: KGHSH and LQKENI. Here the CDR3 reads CASSSGQRGTGELFF. For the CDR3, the DNA is TGTGCCAGCTCATCGGGACAGCGGGGGACCGGGGAGCTGTTTTTT.